One sample yielded the 3 T cell receptor beta chains listed below, sequenced in a study of shared clonotypes between healthy human individuals. CD8 cells classed as naive were CD45RO-negative and positively selected for CCR7, excluding terminally differentiated effector memory CD45RA+ cells. Measured with immunoSEQ multiplex PCR; TCRdb has only the in-frame clones, and not every one. Counted here are some 1,900,000 clones, over 85% occurring once; the ten biggest clones make up under 1.5%. The sequencing input was naive CD8+ T cells sorted from blood. The receptors were sampled from a young man in good health.

The chain links TRBV19 to TRBJ1-5; 7 bases are shared with TRBD1. This CDR3 region has 20 residues. The germline V gene has CDR1 LNHDA and CDR2 SQIVND (reference sequence). The V and J ends lost 2 bases and 7 bases, in that order; junction bases with no gene match: 23. CDR3 sequence: CASSIRSSLGLPTGKQPQHF. The DNA for the CDR3 is TGTGCCAGTAGTATAAGATCATCTTTAGGCCTTCCGACAGGGAAACAGCCCCAGCATTTT.

V is TRBV5-6 and J is TRBJ2-3, with D perhaps TRBD1 or TRBD2 (5 bases each). V was cut by 2 bases and J by 3 bases, with 16 bases left in between. The CDR3 runs 16 residues. Germline-derived CDR1 and CDR2 are SGHDT and YYEEEE. The CDR3 sequence is CASSFSSSEGTDTQYF. CDR3 nucleotide sequence: TGTGCCAGCAGCTTCTCCTCAAGTGAGGGGACAGATACGCAGTATTTT.

This clone was observed once. The chain employs TRBV11-2 and TRBJ2-7, with TRBD1 matching over 10 bases. Germline V lookup: CDR1 SGHAT, CDR2 FQNNGV. J lost 2 bases, V lost 3 bases, and 4 bases had no gene match. CDR3 length equals 15 residues. CDR3 residues: CASSFSGQGTYEQYF. The CDR3, as DNA: TGTGCCAGCAGCTTTTCGGGACAGGGGACCTACGAGCAGTACTTC.